The 16 T cell receptor beta chains below come from one sample, sequenced in a study of human T cells and chemical hapten exposure. As for time point: pre-sensitization, week 0. Treatment meaning: therapeutic diphenylcyclopropenone sensitization with weekly scalp DPC. Using its own MiXCR run on the RACE reads, TCRdb lists one record per CDR3 protein. The sample lists tens of thousands of distinct CDR3 sequences; less than 15% were seen once. The starting material was whole blood, obtained in connection with sensitization to the hapten diphenylcyclopropenone (DPC). The receptors stem from a woman between 45 and 65 years old with alopecia areata. Some clones in this sample may be carry-over from other donors' samples.

CDR3 bases: TGTGCCAGCAGCAAAGGCAGGGGACCCTACGAGCAGTACTTC. This sequence encodes CASSKGRGPYEQYF. V gene TRBV21-1 combines with J gene TRBJ2-7; the table names TRBD1, a call not compared with the DNA. TRBV21-1 constitutes a pseudogene. The CDR3 length is 14 residues.

CDR3 residues: CASSPRSEVYIQYF. In nucleotides, the CDR3 is TGCGCCAGCAGCCCACGCTCGGAAGTCTACATTCAGTACTTC. The chain couples TRBV5-1 to TRBJ2-4, with unresolved D. This CDR3 comprises 14 residues. V was clipped by 4 bases and J by 8 bases, with 16 bases between them. Germline-derived CDR1 and CDR2 are SGHRS and YFSETQ.

J is TRBJ2-2 and V is TRBV11-2; D is ambiguous. CDR1 and CDR2 from the germline V gene are SGHAT and FQNNGV. The CDR3 extends over 13 amino acids. The V gene lost 0 bases and the J gene lost 10 bases, with 9 bases spanning the gap. CDR3 protein: CASSLEGILELFF. CDR3 DNA: TGTGCCAGCAGCTTAGAGGGCATCTTGGAGCTGTTTTTT. The full variable domain, in which reference TRBV11-2 and TRBJ2-2 provide the parts outside the CDR3, is EAGVAQSPRYKIIEKRQSVAFWCNPISGHATLYWYQQILGQGPKLLIQFQNNGVVDDSQLPKDRFSAERLKGVDSTLKIQPAKLEDSAVYLCASSLEGILELFFGEGSRLTVL.

This clonotype was picked up many times. The genes are TRBV12-3 or TRBV12-4 and TRBJ1-5, with unresolved D. Deletions cut 2 bases from V and 9 bases from J, with 11 bases between. The CDR3 loop spans 13 amino acids. The CDR3 DNA sequence: TGTGCCAGCAGTTTACAGGCCCCATGGCCCCAGCATTTT. This codes for CASSLQAPWPQHF.

In this sample, this clonotype turned up a few times. The V and J genes are TRBV7-9 and TRBJ1-1; D is undetermined. Trimming removed 3 bases from V and 4 bases from J, with 12 bases in between. In germline, CDR1 is SEHNR, CDR2 FQNEAQ (reference sequence). This CDR3 comprises 14 residues. CDR3 nucleotides: TGTGCCAGCAGCTTCTTGGTACGCGGCACTGAAGCTTTCTTT. Amino acid sequence: CASSFLVRGTEAFF.

This clonotype has only a few counts. The rearrangement links TRBV29-1 to TRBJ2-3; D not resolved. The ends were cut back, 4 bases at V and 1 base at J, with 12 bases in the middle. CDR3 length: 14 amino acids. Germline lookup yields CDR1 SQVTM and CDR2 ANQGSEA. For the CDR3, the DNA is TGCAGCGTTGGCCTTTTTAGGGGCACAGATACGCAGTATTTT. Its translation is CSVGLFRGTDTQYF.

The chain recombines TRBV12-3 or TRBV12-4 with TRBJ2-2; 9 nucleotides line up with TRBD2. This CDR3 has 18 residues. Germline trimming cut 0 bases from V and 5 bases from J; bases unmatched to any gene: 10. CDR3 in DNA: TGTGCCAGCAGTTTAGCGCTAAAGAGTAGCGGGAGAACCGGGGAGCTGTTTTTT. Amino acids: CASSLALKSSGRTGELFF.

This clonotype was found a few times. The chain carries TRBV3-2 and TRBJ2-1; TRBD2 is the table's D call and was not checked against the DNA. TRBV3-2 is a known pseudogene. There are 18 residues in the CDR3. This CDR3 is CASSQETPGLADYNEQFF. Written as DNA, the CDR3 is TGTGCCAGCAGCCAAGAGACTCCGGGACTAGCAGACTACAATGAGCAGTTCTTC.

This clonotype has only a few counts. The gene calls are TRBV29-1 and TRBJ2-3; 10 bases are a match to TRBD2. Germline CDR1 is SQVTM and CDR2 is ANQGSEA. This CDR3 has 14 residues. After removal of 3 bases from V and 6 bases from J, the junction contained 6 bases not matched to a gene. CDR3 region: CSVDTSGKVDTQYF. CDR3 coding DNA: TGCAGCGTTGACACTAGCGGGAAGGTTGATACGCAGTATTTT.

The table lists this clonotype with many counts. This CDR3 reads CAWSGTSGTDTQYF. CDR3 in DNA: TGTGCCTGGAGTGGGACTAGCGGCACAGATACGCAGTATTTT. V is TRBV30 and J is TRBJ2-3, with 9 bases fitting TRBD2. Germline CDR1 and CDR2: GTSNPN and SVGIG (reference sequence). The CDR3 is 14 residues long. The junction had 0 bases not matched to a gene; V was cut back by 1 base and J by 1 base.

The chain combines TRBV29-1 with TRBJ2-7; 10 positions agree with TRBD1. V trimming: 6 bases; J trimming: 0 bases; junction bases outside the gene matches: 8. Germline CDR1 and CDR2: SQVTM and ANQGSEA. The CDR3 totals 15 residues. The CDR3 loop reads CSVTAGTGVSYEQYF. CDR3 DNA: TGCAGCGTAACAGCCGGGACAGGGGTCTCCTACGAGCAGTACTTC.

There are a few counts of this clonotype. The CDR3 loop is CASSPGLVETQYF. In DNA form, the CDR3 reads TGTGCCAGCAGCCCGGGACTGGTAGAGACCCAGTACTTC. The chain has TRBV3-1 and TRBJ2-5; TRBD2 is a possible D gene (6 bases). Germline V gene lookup returns CDR1 LGHDT and CDR2 YNNKEL (reference sequence). The CDR3 loop spans 13 amino acids. Trimming took 4 bases from V and 4 from J, leaving 10 bases between them.

This clonotype appeared a few times. The chain recombines TRBV18 with TRBJ2-3; D unresolved. The V gene's germline CDR1 is KGHSH and CDR2 LQKENI. The CDR3 length is 14 residues. V gave up 5 bases and J gave up 2 bases, with 11 bases separating them. CDR3 protein: CASSSLSDTDTQYF. The CDR3 region has the DNA TGTGCCAGCTCATCCCTCTCAGACACAGATACGCAGTATTTT.

Only a few counts were recorded for this clonotype. The V and J genes are TRBV10-3 and TRBJ1-5, with unresolved D. CDR3 length: 12 residues. The germline V gene has CDR1 ENHRY and CDR2 SYGVKD. V gave up 10 bases and J gave up 5 bases, with 12 bases separating them. This chain's CDR3 is CATALPDQPQHF. The DNA for the CDR3 is TGTGCCACGGCACTCCCAGATCAGCCCCAGCATTTT.

This clonotype was observed a few times. V gene TRBV29-1 combines with J gene TRBJ2-5; 10 bases agree with TRBD2. CDR1 and CDR2 from the germline V gene are SQVTM and ANQGSEA. The CDR3 covers 13 residues. The V and J ends lost 7 bases and 3 bases, in that order; junction bases with no gene match: 5. CDR3 bases: TGCAGCGCTTGGACTAGCGGAGAAGAGACCCAGTACTTC. Translation: CSAWTSGEETQYF.

This clonotype has just a few counts. This chain connects TRBV20-1 to TRBJ2-3, with D perhaps matching TRBD2 (5 bases). V gave up 5 bases and J gave up 0 bases, with 18 bases separating them. CDR3 length equals 16 residues. In germline, CDR1 is DFQATT, CDR2 SNEGSKA (reference sequence). CDR3 in amino acids: CSASRAGSSSTDTQYF. CDR3 nucleotides: TGCAGTGCTTCTAGGGCGGGTAGCTCAAGCACAGATACGCAGTATTTT.